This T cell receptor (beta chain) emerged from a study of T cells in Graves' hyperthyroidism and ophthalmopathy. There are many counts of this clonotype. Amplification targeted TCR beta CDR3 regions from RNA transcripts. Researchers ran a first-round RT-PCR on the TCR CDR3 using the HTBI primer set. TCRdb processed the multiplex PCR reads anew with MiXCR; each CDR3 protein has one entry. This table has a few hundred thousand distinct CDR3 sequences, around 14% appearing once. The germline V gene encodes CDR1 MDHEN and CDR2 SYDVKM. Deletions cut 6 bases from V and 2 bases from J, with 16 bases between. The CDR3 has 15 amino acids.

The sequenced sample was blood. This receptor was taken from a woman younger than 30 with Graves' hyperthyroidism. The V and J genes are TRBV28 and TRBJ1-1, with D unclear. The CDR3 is CASSTPFTGNTEAFF. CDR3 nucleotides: TGTGCCAGCAGCACCCCGTTCACGGGTAACACTGAAGCTTTCTTT.